This T cell receptor beta chain was observed in a study of radiotherapy plus CTLA-4 blockade in lung cancer. Study details: Objective responses arose in over 15% of patients, and under 40% experienced disease control.

On this clone itself: Its antigen is not identified.

Study conclusions and caveats: Radiotherapy was combined with ipilimumab, and tumor-derived TCR clones then expanded in blood.

The CDR3 has 15 amino acids. Trimming took 5 bases from V and 6 from J; bases not matched to a gene: 4. Germline assignment: CDR1 MRHNA and CDR2 SNTAGT. The assay was immunoSEQ multiplex PCR, and TCRdb's table has in-frame clones only and misses some. The table has 85,000 to 130,000 clones, more than 75% seen once. This clonotype was sampled from a human donor with non-small cell lung cancer that progressed on radiotherapy plus ipilimumab. Some clones in this sample may be carry-over from other donors' samples. Sequenced here: peripheral blood, sampled from a patient treated with radiotherapy plus ipilimumab. The V gene is TRBV6-4, the J gene TRBJ2-3, with 14 bases aligning to TRBD2. In DNA form, the CDR3 reads TGTGCCAGCAGTAGGACTAGCGGGGGGAGCGATACGCAGTATTTT. Translating gives CASSRTSGGSDTQYF.